This TCR beta chain is drawn from a study of identical twins (dated by TCRdb to about 2016). Regarding the research as a whole: To test whether fetal clonotypes persist, the study used deep sequencing on TCR alpha and beta repertoires from monozygotic twins, unrelated adults of various ages, and cord blood. To rule out contamination, replicate twin experiments were performed at different times with different library preparation protocols.

The library came from 5' RACE. Sequencing instrument: Illumina HiSeq 2000. A universal primer binding site was added through template switching, and the final cDNA carried a unique molecular identifier so that TCR cDNA molecules could be counted accurately. Specific primers in the conserved constant-segment region were used to synthesize first-strand cDNA for the TCR alpha and beta chains. To control for contamination, each cDNA library was double barcoded with a SMART-Mk sample barcode plus Illumina barcodes. TruSeq adapter sequences, together with Illumina sample barcodes, were added in two successive PCR steps. The Illumina HiSeq platform was used with custom primers to sequence TCR alpha and beta cDNA libraries. As for the original processing: Raw reads were processed with MiGEC to extract unique molecular identifiers, and MiXCR was used to determine CDR3 positions. For each individual, recombination models were inferred using an EM algorithm with the repgenHMM and IGoR tools. Shared clonotypes were analyzed with the tcR package in R, and sharing was normalized by the product of cloneset sizes. Out-of-frame nonproductive sequences were analyzed to study raw recombination free of thymic and clonal selection effects. TCRdb reprocessing: public reads trimmed at Q25 with fastp, clones called with MiXCR, in-frame beta chains kept. Each CDR3 protein gets just one entry, which takes the most common genes and DNA from the rows behind it. Clone size and V and J calls follow TCRdb, not the original study. The sample data list under 300,000 distinct CDR3 sequences, and about an eighth of these were observed just once. The top ten clonotypes cover more than 3.5% of the sample.

The CDR3, cysteine through phenylalanine, is 16 amino acids long. Only CDR3 DNA remains: 48 bases, in frame from the first base. Via the germline V gene (reference sequence), CDR1 is SEHNR and CDR2 FQNEAQ. The germline V and J ends show losses of 3 bases and 5 bases respectively, and no gene match explains 11 bases of the junction. This clonotype was seen a handful of times. Its antigen remains undetermined. Within one base of it there is no much larger clone, and no base qualities were kept. All donors were healthy Caucasians. Three pairs of female monozygotic twins, all aged 18 to 29 years, made up the twin cohort. Miltenyi CD45RO+ enrichment and human naive T-cell isolation kits were used to isolate memory (CD45RO+) and naive T cells from PBMC. On the study overall, not on this receptor specifically: Zero-insertion analyses could be partly confounded by invariant T cells such as MAIT and iNKT, although diverse VJ usage argued against such confounding for most clonotypes. Out-of-frame TCR alpha sharing in monozygotic twins was systematically underestimated by recombination models, whereas sharing between unrelated individuals was in agreement with the recombination models. Excess twin sharing in beta out-of-frame sequences was weaker because fewer shared sequences lowered the signal-to-noise ratio. Abundant cord blood beta clonotypes carried fewer insertions; young adult naive repertoires showed a weaker similar trend, while memory repertoires showed none. Because the same donors could not be followed over many years, the conclusions relied on cross-sectional statistical analysis. Compared with coincidental sharing between unrelated individuals, out-of-frame TCR alpha sequences shared between twins showed an excess of sequences with low generation probability.

This sample also appeared in a second study, on yellow fever vaccine responses in identical twins. Drawing on the second study: The T cell response to vaccination in identical twins was reported by the authors to appear partly convergent and partly personalized. In identical twins, the study followed T cell clones that responded to the vaccine with precision.

This sequence originates from a woman aged 18-29 years in good health. The sample was memory (CD45RO+) T cells sorted from blood. The label giving this sample's cell subset or site can be read as: CD45RO+ enriched T cells. This chain is built from TRBV7-9 and TRBJ2-5, with 8 bases in between that match TRBD2. The CDR3 has the sequence CASSFWTSNIGETQYF. The nucleotide sequence reads TGTGCCAGCAGCTTTTGGACTAGCAATATTGGGGAGACCCAGTACTTC.